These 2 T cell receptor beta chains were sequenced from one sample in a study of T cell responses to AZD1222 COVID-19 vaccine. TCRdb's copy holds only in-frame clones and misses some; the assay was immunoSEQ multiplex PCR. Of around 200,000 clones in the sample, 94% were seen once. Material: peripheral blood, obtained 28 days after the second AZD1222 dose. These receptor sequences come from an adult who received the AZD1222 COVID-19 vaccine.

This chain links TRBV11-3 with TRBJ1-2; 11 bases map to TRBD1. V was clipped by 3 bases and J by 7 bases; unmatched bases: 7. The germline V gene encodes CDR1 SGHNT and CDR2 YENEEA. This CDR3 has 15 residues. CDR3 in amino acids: CASSLGQGDFGGYTF. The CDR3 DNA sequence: TGTGCCAGCAGCTTGGGACAGGGGGATTTCGGTGGCTACACCTTC.

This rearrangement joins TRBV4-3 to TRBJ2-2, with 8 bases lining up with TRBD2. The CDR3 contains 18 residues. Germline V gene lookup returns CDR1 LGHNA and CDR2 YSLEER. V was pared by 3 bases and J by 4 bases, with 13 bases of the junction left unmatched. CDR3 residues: CASSHSLARGAVTGELFF. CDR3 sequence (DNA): TGCGCCAGCAGCCATAGTTTGGCGCGGGGGGCAGTCACCGGGGAGCTGTTTTTT.